This T cell receptor (beta chain) was captured in a study of blood T cells in healthy people across ages. Regarding this clonotype: Its antigen is unknown.

Germline values: CDR1 MGHRA, CDR2 YSYEKL. The CDR3 spans 16 residues. Between the trimmed V and J ends, which lost 2 bases and 3 bases, there was a span of 14 bases. Overall study findings and caveats: Age showed a roughly linear inverse relationship with TCR beta diversity per million T cells.

A second PCR of 7 to 11 cycles used a sample-barcoded 5' primer and a J-beta primer mix. Sequencing recovered at least 2.5 million CDR3-containing paired-end reads from each sample. TCRdb reprocessed the 5' RACE reads via MiXCR and lists one record per CDR3 protein. The sample includes roughly 1,700,000 distinct CDR3 sequences, 28% of them seen just once. Source material: blood. This chain connects TRBV4-1 to TRBJ2-4, with D possibly TRBD1 on 6 matching bases. This TCR was recovered from a woman aged 25-40 years in good health. The CDR3 DNA reads TGCGCCAGCAGCCAACGGGCAGGGGTTTACAAAAACATTCAGTACTTC. Translated: CASSQRAGVYKNIQYF.